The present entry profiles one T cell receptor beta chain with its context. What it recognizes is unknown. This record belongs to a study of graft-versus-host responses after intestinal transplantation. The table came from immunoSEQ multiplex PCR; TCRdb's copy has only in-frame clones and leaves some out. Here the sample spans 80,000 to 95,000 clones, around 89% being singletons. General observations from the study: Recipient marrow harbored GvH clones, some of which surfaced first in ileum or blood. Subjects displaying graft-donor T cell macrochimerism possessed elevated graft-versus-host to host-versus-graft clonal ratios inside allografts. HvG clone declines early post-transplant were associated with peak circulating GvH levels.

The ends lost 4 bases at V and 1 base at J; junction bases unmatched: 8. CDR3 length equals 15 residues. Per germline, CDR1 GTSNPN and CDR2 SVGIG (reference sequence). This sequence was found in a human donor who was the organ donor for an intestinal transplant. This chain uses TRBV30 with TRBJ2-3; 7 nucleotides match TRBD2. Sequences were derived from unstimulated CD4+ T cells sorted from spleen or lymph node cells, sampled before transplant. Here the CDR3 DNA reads TGTGCCTGGAACACTATCCGGGGGGGCACAGATACGCAGTATTTT. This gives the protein CAWNTIRGGTDTQYF.